This T cell receptor beta chain came from a study of identical twins. Study-wide findings and caveats: The presence of invariant MAIT and iNKT cells could partly confound analyses of zero-insertion sequences. Out-of-frame alpha sequences shared by twins were enriched for low generation probability.

Healthy Caucasians supplied all donations. The sample holds a few counts of this clonotype. Its antigen is not identified. TCRdb itself ran the 5' RACE reads through MiXCR, one entry per CDR3 protein. The sample yields about 920,000 distinct CDR3 sequences, approximately 13% seen once. CDR3 size: 15 residues. Trimming took off 0 bases at V and 3 bases at J, with 12 bases between the two ends. The V gene's germline CDR1 is SGHRS and CDR2 YFSETQ. The data were also submitted as part of a second study, on yellow fever vaccine responses in identical twins.

Sample: PBMCs. The gene calls are TRBV5-1 and TRBJ1-1; the D gene is possibly TRBD1 (5 bases). This sequence originates from a woman between 18 and 29 years old in good health. In nucleotides, the CDR3 is TGCGCCAGCAGCTTGGCGGGTAAGGGGTACACTGAAGCTTTCTTT. It yields the protein CASSLAGKGYTEAFF.